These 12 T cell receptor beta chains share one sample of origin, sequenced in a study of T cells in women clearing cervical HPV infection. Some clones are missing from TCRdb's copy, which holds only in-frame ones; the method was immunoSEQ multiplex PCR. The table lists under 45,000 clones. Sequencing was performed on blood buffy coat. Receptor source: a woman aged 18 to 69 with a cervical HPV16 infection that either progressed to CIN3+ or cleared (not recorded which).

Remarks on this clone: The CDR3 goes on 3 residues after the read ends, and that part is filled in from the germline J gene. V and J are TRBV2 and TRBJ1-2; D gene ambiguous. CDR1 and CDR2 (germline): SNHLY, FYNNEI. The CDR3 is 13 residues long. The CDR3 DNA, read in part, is TGTGCCAGCAGTGAGGCTAGAGACGGCGAC. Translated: CASSEARDGD. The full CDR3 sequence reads CASSEARDGDYTF.

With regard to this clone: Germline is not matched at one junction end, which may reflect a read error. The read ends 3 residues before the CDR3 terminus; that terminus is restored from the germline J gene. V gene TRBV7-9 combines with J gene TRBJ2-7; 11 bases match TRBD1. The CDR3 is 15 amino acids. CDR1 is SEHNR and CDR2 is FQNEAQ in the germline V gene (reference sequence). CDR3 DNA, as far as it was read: TGTGCCGGCAGCCGGGGACAGGGGGAGCCCTACGAG. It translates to CAGSRGQGEPYE. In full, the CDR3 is CAGSRGQGEPYEQYF.

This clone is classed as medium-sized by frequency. Incomplete CDR3 DNA: TGTGCCAGCAGTGATCTAGTGGAGACC. Its protein product is CASSDLVET. The whole CDR3 sequence reads CASSDLVETQYF. The chain couples TRBV2 to TRBJ2-5, with D unresolved. The read ends 3 residues shy of where the CDR3 ends; the end is completed using the germline J gene. Per germline, CDR1 SNHLY and CDR2 FYNNEI. V was cut by 3 bases and J by 5 bases, with 7 bases left in between. The CDR3 spans 12 residues.

CDR3 DNA, as far as it was read: TGTGCCAGCAGTTCTCCGGGACAGAGCTCCTACGAG. Encoded protein: CASSSPGQSSYE. The full CDR3 reads CASSSPGQSSYEQYF. The chain couples TRBV27 to TRBJ2-7; TRBD1 aligns across 7 bases. The read terminates 3 residues ahead of where the CDR3 ends, so the germline J gene completes it. This CDR3 is 15 amino acids long. V lost 4 bases to trimming and J lost 0 bases; unmatched junction nucleotides: 6. Germline V gives CDR1 MNHEY, CDR2 SMNVEV (reference sequence).

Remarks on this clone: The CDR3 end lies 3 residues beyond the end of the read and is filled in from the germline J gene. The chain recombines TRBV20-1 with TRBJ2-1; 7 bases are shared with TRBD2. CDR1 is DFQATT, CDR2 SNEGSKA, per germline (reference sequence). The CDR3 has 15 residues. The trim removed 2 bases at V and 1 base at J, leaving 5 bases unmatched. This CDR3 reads CSARRSSGSYNEQFF. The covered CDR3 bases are TGCAGTGCTAGACGCTCTAGCGGTTCCTACAATGAG.

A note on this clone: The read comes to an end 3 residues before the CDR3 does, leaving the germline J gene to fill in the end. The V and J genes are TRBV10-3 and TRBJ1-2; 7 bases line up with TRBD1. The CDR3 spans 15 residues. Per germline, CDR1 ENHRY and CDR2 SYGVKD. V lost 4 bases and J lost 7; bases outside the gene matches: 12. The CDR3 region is CAISASPGGPSGYTF. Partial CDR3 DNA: TGTGCCATCAGTGCCTCGCCAGGGGGGCCTTCTGGC.

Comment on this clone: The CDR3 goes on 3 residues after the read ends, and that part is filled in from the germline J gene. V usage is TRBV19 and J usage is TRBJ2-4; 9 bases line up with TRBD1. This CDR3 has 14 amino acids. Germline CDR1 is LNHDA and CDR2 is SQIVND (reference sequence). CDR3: CASSIGTGNYGQYF. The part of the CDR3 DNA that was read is TGTGCCAGTAGTATTGGGACAGGGAACTATGGT.

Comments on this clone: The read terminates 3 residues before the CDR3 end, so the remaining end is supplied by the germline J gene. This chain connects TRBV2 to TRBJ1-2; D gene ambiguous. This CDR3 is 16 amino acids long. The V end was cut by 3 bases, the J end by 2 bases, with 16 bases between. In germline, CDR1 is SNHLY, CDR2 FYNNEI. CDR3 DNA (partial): TGTGCCAGCAGTGAGACTGGACTTCGAGGAAACTATGGC. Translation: CASSETGLRGNYG. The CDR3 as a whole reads CASSETGLRGNYGYTF.

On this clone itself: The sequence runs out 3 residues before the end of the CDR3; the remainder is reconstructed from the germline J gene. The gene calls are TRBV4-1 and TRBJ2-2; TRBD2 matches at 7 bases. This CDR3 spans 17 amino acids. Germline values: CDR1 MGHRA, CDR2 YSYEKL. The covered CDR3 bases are TGCGCCAGCAGCCAAGAAGACAGTACTTCTGGGGGGGAAAAG. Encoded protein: CASSQEDSTSGGEK. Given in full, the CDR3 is CASSQEDSTSGGEKLFF.

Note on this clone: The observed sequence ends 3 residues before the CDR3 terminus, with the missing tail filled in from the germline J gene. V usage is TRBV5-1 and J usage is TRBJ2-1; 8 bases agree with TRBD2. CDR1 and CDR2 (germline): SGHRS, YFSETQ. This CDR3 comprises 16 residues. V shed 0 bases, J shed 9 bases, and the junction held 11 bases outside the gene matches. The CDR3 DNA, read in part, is TGCGCCAGCAGCTTGGCGCCGGGACTAGATGTCAGTGAG. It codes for CASSLAPGLDVSE. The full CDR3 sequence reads CASSLAPGLDVSEQFF.

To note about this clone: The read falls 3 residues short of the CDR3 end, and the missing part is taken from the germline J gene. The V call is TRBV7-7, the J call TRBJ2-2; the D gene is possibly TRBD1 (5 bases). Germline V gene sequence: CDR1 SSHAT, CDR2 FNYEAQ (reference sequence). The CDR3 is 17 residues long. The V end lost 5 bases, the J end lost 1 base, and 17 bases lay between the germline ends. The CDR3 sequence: CASSDSPLRGNTGELFF. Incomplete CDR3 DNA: TGTGCCAGCAGCGACTCCCCGTTAAGGGGGAACACCGGGGAG.

Partial CDR3 DNA: TGTGCCTGGAGTGTATTGGGGGGT. Translating it yields CAWSVLGG. The entire CDR3 reads CAWSVLGGQYF. The chain joins TRBV30 to TRBJ2-4; tentative D call: TRBD2 (6 bases). The DNA ends 3 residues before the CDR3 does, and the rest of the CDR3 is filled in from the germline J gene. The germline gives CDR1 GTSNPN, CDR2 SVGIG (reference sequence). CDR3 size: 11 residues.